This T cell receptor beta chain came from a study of blood T cell repertoires in COVID-19. Repertoires were generated with immunoSEQ multiplex PCR, while TCRdb's copy carries only in-frame clones and drops some. The table lists some 350,000 clones, around nine tenths of them singletons. The CDR3 length is 12 residues. The germline V gene has CDR1 GTSNPN and CDR2 SVGIG (reference sequence). Trimming stripped 4 bases from V and 4 bases from J, with 10 bases between. Cohorts were determined from participant-reported clinical history. Recovered participants had two consecutive negative NP/OP PCR tests, healthcare professional clearance, or symptom resolution.

This receptor was obtained from a man between 25 and 39 years old who had recovered from COVID-19. The source material was PBMCs or T cells enriched from blood (not recorded which). The rearrangement uses TRBV30 and TRBJ1-2; D unresolved. The DNA for the CDR3 is TGTGCCTGGAAGGAGGGCCCCTATGGCTACACCTTC. It yields the protein CAWKEGPYGYTF.